The 21 T cell receptor beta chains below come from one sample, sequenced in a study of CD8+ T cells in alopecia areata. The treatment is: oral pan-JAK inhibitor, 5-10 mg twice daily. Following RNA extraction, reverse transcription yielded cDNA that acted as the sequencing template. Libraries were prepared by immunoSEQ multiplex PCR; TCRdb keeps only in-frame clonotypes and omits some of them. Here the sample spans 160,000 or so clones, roughly 65% being singletons. Sequencing was performed on CD4+ T cells sorted from blood, taken at week 4, from a patient treated with tofacitinib. The receptors stem from a human donor with alopecia areata.

The chain joins TRBV2 to TRBJ2-5; weak D call: TRBD1 (5 bases). This CDR3 is built from 15 residues. Germline V gene lookup returns CDR1 SNHLY and CDR2 FYNNEI. The V gene lost 4 bases and the J gene lost 2 bases, with 14 bases spanning the gap. CDR3: CASSGMVTVQETQYF. DNA for the CDR3: TGTGCCAGCAGTGGAATGGTGACAGTGCAAGAGACCCAGTACTTC.

This chain uses TRBV5-1 with TRBJ1-6; 10 bases align to TRBD1. The CDR3 loop spans 15 amino acids. The ends lost 6 bases at V and 8 bases at J; junction bases unmatched: 8. Germline loops: CDR1 SGHRS, CDR2 YFSETQ. The CDR3 is CASTPGTGDYSPLHF. The CDR3 nucleotides are TGCGCCAGCACCCCAGGGACAGGGGATTATTCACCCCTCCACTTT.

This clone was detected a few times. The V and J genes are TRBV30 and TRBJ1-2, with TRBD1 identical over 8 bases. The CDR3 runs to 16 residues. The germline CDR1 and CDR2 sequences are GTSNPN and SVGIG (reference sequence). Trimming took 0 bases from V and 2 from J; bases not matched to a gene: 8. This CDR3 reads CAWSVPGTGGNYGYTF. The CDR3 nucleotides are TGTGCCTGGAGTGTGCCCGGGACAGGCGGAAACTATGGCTACACCTTC. The full variable domain, in which reference TRBV30 and TRBJ1-2 provide the parts outside the CDR3, is SQTIHQWPATLVQPVGSPLSLECTVEGTSNPNLYWYRQAAGRGLQLLFYSVGIGQISSEVPQNLSASRPQDRQFILSSKKLLLSDSGFYLCAWSVPGTGGNYGYTFGSGTRLTVV.

This clone has a count of ten or more. The CDR3 loop reads CASAQSTPRGKEQYF. The CDR3 bases are TGTGCTAGTGCCCAGAGTACCCCCAGGGGGAAAGAGCAGTACTTC. The chain links TRBV12-5 to TRBJ2-7; 7 positions agree with TRBD1. J was trimmed by 7 bases and V by 7 bases; bases with no gene match: 16. Germline CDR1 is LGHNT and CDR2 is FRNRAP. The CDR3 has 15 residues.

This clone was found once. The chain uses TRBV7-3 and TRBJ2-1, with D possibly being TRBD2 (6 bases). The CDR3 has 13 amino acids. Trimming removed 4 bases at V and 6 bases at J, with 10 bases between. The germline gives CDR1 SGHTA, CDR2 FQGTGA. The CDR3 nucleotides read TGTGCCAGCAGCTCGTCCGGGGGCAATGAGCAGTTCTTC. Its translation: CASSSSGGNEQFF.

The chain links TRBV30 to TRBJ1-5; D unclear. The length of the CDR3 is 13 residues. Germline V gene data show CDR1 as GTSNPN and CDR2 as SVGIG (reference sequence). V lost 3 bases and J lost 6, with 12 bases in between. The CDR3 bases are TGTGCCTGGAGCTCCCTGGACGCTCAGCCCCAGCATTTT. As protein: CAWSSLDAQPQHF.

This clone was detected a few times. The J gene is TRBJ2-7, the V gene TRBV10-3; 10 nucleotides line up with TRBD1. This CDR3 is 15 amino acids long. With 7 bases clipped from V and 1 base from J, the junction kept 7 bases outside the gene matches. Germline V gives CDR1 ENHRY, CDR2 SYGVKD. The CDR3 region is CAINQPGQGSYEQYF. The CDR3, as DNA: TGTGCCATCAACCAACCGGGACAGGGGTCCTACGAGCAGTACTTC.

The chain links TRBV5-1 to TRBJ2-3, with TRBD2 matching 11 bases. CDR3 length equals 15 residues. Germline trimming cut 7 bases from V and 4 bases from J; bases unmatched to any gene: 8. Germline CDR1 SGHRS, CDR2 YFSETQ. This CDR3 reads CASYSSSGGADTQYF. The DNA of the CDR3 is TGCGCCAGCTATTCGAGTAGCGGGGGGGCAGATACGCAGTATTTT.

V usage is TRBV19 and J usage is TRBJ1-2; TRBD1 is a possible D gene (6 bases). The CDR3 contains 15 residues. Germline CDR1 and CDR2: LNHDA and SQIVND (reference sequence). V lost 7 bases and J 2 bases, leaving 17 bases between the germline ends. The CDR3, as DNA: TGTGCCAGTACCCGCCAAGGACAGAGCAACTATGGCTACACCTTC. Translated, it gives CASTRQGQSNYGYTF.

This clone has a single count. The V gene is TRBV27, the J gene TRBJ2-7; TRBD1 agrees at 9 bases. V was clipped by 5 bases and J by 6 bases; unmatched bases: 5. This CDR3 spans 13 amino acids. Germline-derived CDR1 and CDR2 are MNHEY and SMNVEV (reference sequence). The DNA of the CDR3 is TGTGCCAGCAGTGACGGGACAGGGCGCGAGCAGTACTTC. Translated: CASSDGTGREQYF.

This clone was detected a few times. This chain joins TRBV13 and TRBJ1-6; D gene unclear. V was pared by 5 bases and J by 5 bases, with 10 bases between. The CDR3 covers 14 residues. The germline V gene has CDR1 PRHDT and CDR2 FYEKMQ (reference sequence). CDR3 sequence reads: CASSPGRHNSPLHF. CDR3 sequence (DNA): TGTGCCAGCAGCCCAGGAAGGCATAATTCACCCCTCCACTTT.

V is TRBV7-9 and J is TRBJ2-3; D is possibly TRBD2 (5 bases). CDR1 is SEHNR, CDR2 FQNEAQ, per germline (reference sequence). V lost 4 bases, J lost 1 base, and 12 bases lay in between. The CDR3 loop spans 15 amino acids. The CDR3 nucleotides read TGTGCCAGCAGCTCCGGTTTGCGGGGCACAGATACGCAGTATTTT. Residues: CASSSGLRGTDTQYF.

A remark on this clone: One junction end does not reproduce the germline sequence, and a read error may be involved. This chain connects TRBV29-1 to TRBJ1-1; a possible D gene is TRBD1 (6 bases). This CDR3 is built from 14 residues. Germline CDR1 SQVTM, CDR2 ANQGSEA. CDR3 nucleotides: TGCAGCGCCTACCGCCGGGGGGCGAACACTAAAGCTTTCTTT. Its protein is CSAYRRGANTKAFF.

This clone was detected only once. The junction shows a germline mismatch at one end, possibly a read error. The chain joins TRBV5-1 to TRBJ2-2, with 8 bases aligning to TRBD2. This CDR3 has 13 residues. CDR1 is SGHRS, CDR2 YFSETQ, per germline. In nucleotides, the CDR3 is TGCGCCAGCAGCCCCCAAGGGGCGGGGGGGCTGTTTTTT. It is translated as CASSPQGAGGLFF. Filled out from reference TRBV5-1 and TRBJ2-2, the complete variable domain reads KAGVTQTPRYLIKTRGQQVTLSCSPISGHRSVSWYQQTPGQGLQFLFEYFSETQRNKGNFPGRFSGRQFSNSRSEMNVSTLELGDSALYLCASSPQGAGGLFFGEGSRLTVL.

The chain links TRBV30 to TRBJ2-1; D gene uncertain. CDR3 length equals 13 residues. Germline V lookup: CDR1 GTSNPN, CDR2 SVGIG (reference sequence). V was cut by 4 bases and J by 1 base, with 8 bases left in between. The DNA for the CDR3 is TGTGCCTGGAACCCAGATTCCTACAATGAGCAGTTCTTC. Translating it yields CAWNPDSYNEQFF.

V usage is TRBV6-5 and J usage is TRBJ2-5; 8 nucleotides match TRBD2. The CDR3 runs to 12 residues. Germline-derived CDR1 and CDR2 are MNHEY and SVGAGI. Trimming took 5 bases from V and 4 from J; bases not matched to a gene: 0. CDR3 residues: CASSGLAETQYF. The CDR3 DNA sequence: TGTGCCAGCAGTGGACTAGCAGAGACCCAGTACTTC.

The chain couples TRBV12-5 to TRBJ2-5; TRBD2 matches 10 bases. The V gene's germline CDR1 is LGHNT and CDR2 FRNRAP. The CDR3 is made up of 16 amino acids. With 5 bases clipped from V and 0 bases from J, the junction kept 6 bases outside the gene matches. CDR3 sequence (DNA): TGTGCTAGTGGTCAAACTAGCGGGGCGTACCAAGAGACCCAGTACTTC. It is translated as CASGQTSGAYQETQYF.

This clone came up a few times. J is TRBJ2-1 and V is TRBV29-1; 9 bases map to TRBD2. Germline V gene lookup returns CDR1 SQVTM and CDR2 ANQGSEA. Trimming at V came to 5 bases and at J to 8 bases, leaving 13 bases not matched to a gene. The CDR3 is 15 amino acids. CDR3 in DNA: TGCAGCGTTTCACTTAGCGGGGGAATGTTCTATGAGCAGTTCTTC. This sequence encodes CSVSLSGGMFYEQFF.

This chain uses TRBV29-1 with TRBJ2-4; TRBD1 matches at 9 bases. The ends lost 6 bases at V and 7 bases at J; junction bases unmatched: 4. CDR1 and CDR2 (germline): SQVTM, ANQGSEA. This CDR3 has 12 amino acids. The CDR3 here is CSVRTGANIQYF. In DNA, the CDR3 is TGCAGCGTCAGGACAGGGGCGAACATTCAGTACTTC. The full variable domain, its missing parts supplied by reference TRBV29-1 and TRBJ2-4, is SAVISQKPSRDICQRGTSLTIQCQVDSQVTMMFWYRQQPGQSLTLIATANQGSEATYESGFVIDKFPISRPNLTFSTLTVSNMSPEDSSIYLCSVRTGANIQYFGAGTRLSVL.

This clone was recorded only once. The chain carries TRBV30 and TRBJ1-2, with TRBD1 as a possible D gene (6 bases). Trimming cost V 8 bases and J 5 bases, with 15 bases left between them. This CDR3 has 12 residues. Germline CDR1 and CDR2: GTSNPN and SVGIG (reference sequence). CDR3 sequence: CARARGAYGYTF. CDR3 in DNA: TGTGCCCGGGCACGGGGGGCGTATGGCTACACCTTC.

Of note for this clone: Other DNA variants within this sample encode the same CDR3. The V call is TRBV30, the J call TRBJ1-5; D call uncertain. The V end lost 4 bases, the J end lost 1 base, and 8 bases lay between the germline ends. This CDR3 spans 13 amino acids. Germline CDR1 GTSNPN, CDR2 SVGIG (reference sequence). CDR3 in amino acids: CAWTGGSNQPQHF. In DNA, the CDR3 is TGTGCCTGGACTGGAGGGAGCAATCAGCCCCAGCATTTT.